Shown below are 21 T cell receptor beta chains from a single sample sequenced in a study of blood T cell repertoires in COVID-19. Generated by immunoSEQ multiplex PCR, the TCRdb table keeps only in-frame clones and is missing some. The sample comprises under 450,000 clones, 87% of which are singletons, and 1% to 1.5% rests with the top ten. The sample taken for sequencing was PBMCs or T cells enriched from blood (not recorded which). Every receptor here comes from a man aged 30 to 45 who had recovered from COVID-19.

The chain combines TRBV19 with TRBJ1-2; D call uncertain. The CDR3 loop spans 13 amino acids. Germline CDR1 reads LNHDA; CDR2 reads SQIVND (reference sequence). Trimming removed 1 base at V and 4 bases at J, with 7 bases between. The CDR3 loop is CASSIGGSYGYTF. CDR3 in DNA: TGTGCCAGTAGTATAGGCGGGAGCTATGGCTACACCTTC.

The J gene is TRBJ1-2, the V gene TRBV6-2 or TRBV6-3; 7 positions agree with TRBD1. The CDR3 loop spans 16 amino acids. V lost 2 bases and J lost 5; bases outside the gene matches: 11. The V gene's germline CDR1 is MNHEY and CDR2 SVGEGT. CDR3 protein: CASSYPPDREDYGYTF. Here the CDR3 DNA reads TGTGCCAGCAGTTACCCGCCCGACAGGGAGGATTATGGCTACACCTTC.

This chain uses TRBV6-2 or TRBV6-3 with TRBJ1-4; no clear D. The CDR3 loop spans 11 amino acids. Germline V gives CDR1 MNHEY, CDR2 SVGEGT. The V and J ends lost 6 bases and 7 bases respectively, with 6 bases between them. Here the CDR3 reads CASSQSEKLFF. CDR3 sequence (DNA): TGTGCCAGCAGCCAGAGTGAAAAACTGTTTTTT.

The V and J genes are TRBV4-1 and TRBJ1-5, with TRBD1 matching over 8 bases. CDR1 and CDR2 from the germline V gene are MGHRA and YSYEKL. This CDR3 spans 17 amino acids. Trimming took 6 bases from V and 1 from J; bases not matched to a gene: 11. CDR3 sequence: CASREEQGGYSNQPQHF. The CDR3 DNA follows: TGCGCCAGCAGGGAAGAACAGGGGGGTTACAGCAATCAGCCCCAGCATTTT.

This chain uses TRBV29-1 with TRBJ1-5; tentatively, D is TRBD1 (5 bases). The V gene lost 5 bases and the J gene lost 7 bases, with 15 bases spanning the gap. The CDR3 contains 13 residues. The germline V gene encodes CDR1 SQVTM and CDR2 ANQGSEA. This CDR3 reads CSVTLQGDQPQHF. The CDR3 coding sequence is TGCAGCGTTACGCTCCAGGGTGACCAGCCCCAGCATTTT. Supplemented by reference TRBV29-1 and TRBJ1-5, the full variable domain reads SAVISQKPSRDICQRGTSLTIQCQVDSQVTMMFWYRQQPGQSLTLIATANQGSEATYESGFVIDKFPISRPNLTFSTLTVSNMSPEDSSIYLCSVTLQGDQPQHFGDGTRLSIL.

In its sample, this clone was seen a few times. The chain combines TRBV12-3 or TRBV12-4 with TRBJ1-1; tentative D call: TRBD1 (5 bases). The V end lost 11 bases, the J end lost 4 bases, and 17 bases lay between the germline ends. The CDR3 has 13 amino acids. In DNA, the CDR3 is TGTGCCGGAGCCGAAGGGGAAAGCACTGAAGCTTTCTTT. Its protein product is CAGAEGESTEAFF.

The V gene is TRBV7-2, the J gene TRBJ1-2; TRBD1 aligns across 8 bases. The germline CDR1 and CDR2 sequences are SGHTA and FQGNSA. This CDR3 region has 14 residues. V shed 5 bases and J 7 bases; nucleotides not matched to a gene: 9. CDR3 loop: CASSPQGAMRGYTF. The CDR3 DNA reads as TGTGCCAGCAGCCCCCAGGGGGCGATGCGTGGCTACACCTTC.

This chain joins TRBV19 and TRBJ1-1; 10 nucleotides agree with TRBD1. Germline CDR1 is LNHDA and CDR2 is SQIVND (reference sequence). This CDR3 spans 17 amino acids. Trimming removed 3 bases from V and 5 bases from J; junction bases left unmatched: 12. DNA for the CDR3: TGTGCCAGTAGTATCGGGGACAGGGGAAGCGGCGGGACTGAAGCTTTCTTT. This translates into CASSIGDRGSGGTEAFF.

The chain uses TRBV18 and TRBJ1-4, with TRBD1 matching over 9 bases. Looked up from germline, CDR1 is KGHSH and CDR2 is LQKENI. The CDR3 consists of 15 residues. After removal of 3 bases from V and 3 bases from J, the junction contained 2 bases not matched to a gene. For the CDR3, the DNA is TGTGCCAGCTCACCTACAGGGGGCTCTAATGAAAAACTGTTTTTT. Protein: CASSPTGGSNEKLFF.

The genes are TRBV28 and TRBJ2-7, with D possibly matching TRBD1 (7 bases). The CDR3 spans 15 residues. Per germline, CDR1 MDHEN and CDR2 SYDVKM. With 6 bases removed from V and 1 base from J, the gap between germline ends came to 16 bases. CDR3 residues: CASSSPAGGSYEQYF. The CDR3 nucleotides read TGTGCCAGCAGCTCCCCCGCAGGGGGGTCCTACGAGCAGTACTTC.

This chain connects TRBV19 to TRBJ1-5, with 8 bases matching TRBD1. CDR3 size: 17 residues. Germline V gives CDR1 LNHDA, CDR2 SQIVND (reference sequence). Losses at the gene ends were 3 bases for V and 5 bases for J; bases not matched to a gene: 12. The chain's CDR3 is CASSIIQGGGRYQPQHF. DNA for the CDR3: TGTGCCAGTAGTATCATACAGGGGGGTGGTCGGTATCAGCCCCAGCATTTT.

The chain combines TRBV19 with TRBJ1-1; tentatively, D is TRBD1 (5 bases). The CDR3 totals 14 residues. V lost 4 bases and J 4 bases, leaving 13 bases between the germline ends. Germline CDR1 is LNHDA and CDR2 is SQIVND (reference sequence). CDR3 amino acids: CASSKFQGFTEAFF. The CDR3 DNA is TGTGCCAGTAGTAAATTCCAGGGATTCACTGAAGCTTTCTTT. The entire variable domain, with the rest obtained from reference TRBV19 and TRBJ1-1, is as follows: DGGITQSPKYLFRKEGQNVTLSCEQNLNHDAMYWYRQDPGQGLRLIYYSQIVNDFQKGDIAEGYSVSREKKESFPLTVTSAQKNPTAFYLCASSKFQGFTEAFFGQGTRLTVV.

The chain recombines TRBV19 with TRBJ1-1, with D unresolved. V lost 5 bases and J lost 1, with 17 bases in between. The CDR3 loop spans 16 amino acids. Germline assignment: CDR1 LNHDA and CDR2 SQIVND (reference sequence). The CDR3 region has the DNA TGTGCCAGTAGTCCAGTTTCTTCGGGGTCGAACACTGAAGCTTTCTTT. Its translation is CASSPVSSGSNTEAFF.

The CDR3 here is CASSPTGGTGLNEQFF. The CDR3 region has the DNA TGTGCCAGCTCACCCACAGGGGGGACAGGGTTGAATGAGCAGTTCTTC. The rearrangement joins TRBV18 to TRBJ2-1, with 9 bases matching TRBD1. V shed 3 bases, J shed 7 bases, and the junction held 10 bases outside the gene matches. This CDR3 is 16 amino acids long. CDR1 is KGHSH, CDR2 LQKENI, per germline.

CDR3 protein: CASSFTENTEAFF. In nucleotides, the CDR3 is TGTGCCAGTAGCTTTACAGAGAACACTGAAGCTTTCTTT. V gene TRBV19 combines with J gene TRBJ1-1; unclear D gene. CDR1 is LNHDA, CDR2 SQIVND, per germline (reference sequence). Between the trimmed V and J ends, which lost 6 bases and 1 base, there was a span of 9 bases. CDR3 length: 13 amino acids.

The chain combines TRBV19 with TRBJ1-6, with a weak D call TRBD1 (5 bases). The CDR3 is 14 amino acids. Germline CDR1 reads LNHDA; CDR2 reads SQIVND (reference sequence). V was cut by 3 bases and J by 7 bases, with 10 bases left in between. The CDR3 bases are TGTGCCAGTAGTATTGGCAGGGAAAATTCACCCCTCCACTTT. It translates to CASSIGRENSPLHF.

The chain couples TRBV6-1 to TRBJ2-7; 9 bases agree with TRBD1. The V and J ends lost 4 bases and 3 bases, in that order; junction bases with no gene match: 10. From germline, CDR1 is MNHNS and CDR2 SASEGT. The CDR3 has 16 amino acids. This CDR3 is CASSGTPGQGGYEQYF. Written as DNA, the CDR3 is TGTGCCAGCAGTGGGACTCCGGGACAGGGAGGCTACGAGCAGTACTTC.

The chain carries TRBV15 and TRBJ1-4; 7 bases map to TRBD1. The CDR3 consists of 17 residues. With 2 bases clipped from V and 8 bases from J, the junction kept 14 bases outside the gene matches. Germline V lookup: CDR1 LNHNV, CDR2 YYDKDF (reference sequence). The CDR3 spells CATSRNRGLRAEEKLFF. In DNA, the CDR3 is TGTGCCACCAGCAGAAACAGGGGTTTAAGGGCAGAGGAAAAACTGTTTTTT. Complete variable domain (other parts from reference TRBV15 and TRBJ1-4): DAMVIQNPRYQVTQFGKPVTLSCSQTLNHNVMYWYQQKSSQAPKLLFHYYDKDFNNEADTPDNFQSRRPNTSFCFLDIRSPGLGDTAMYLCATSRNRGLRAEEKLFFGSGTQLSVL.

The CDR3 region has the DNA TGTGCCAGCAGCTTAGAGGTGGGGCTAGGAAACACCATATATTTT. Its translation: CASSLEVGLGNTIYF. The rearrangement links TRBV7-2 to TRBJ1-3, with D perhaps TRBD1 (5 bases). The V gene's germline CDR1 is SGHTA and CDR2 FQGNSA. CDR3 length equals 15 residues. Between the trimmed V and J ends, which lost 1 base and 4 bases, there was a span of 11 bases.

V is TRBV6-2 or TRBV6-3 and J is TRBJ2-7, with D possibly matching TRBD1 (6 bases). Trimming took 6 bases from V and 2 from J, leaving 14 bases between them. The CDR3 runs to 14 residues. The germline CDR1 and CDR2 sequences are MNHEY and SVGEGT. The CDR3 region is CASSPDRKPYEQYF. The CDR3 DNA is TGTGCCAGCAGCCCGGACAGAAAGCCCTACGAGCAGTACTTC.

The chain uses TRBV3-1 (or the pseudogene TRBV3-2) and TRBJ2-7; 7 bases are shared with TRBD2. The germline gives CDR1 LGHDT, CDR2 YNNKEL (reference sequence). The J segment lost 6 bases and the V segment lost 3 bases, leaving 5 bases of the junction unmatched. The CDR3 length is 13 residues. The CDR3 spells CASSQGGLVEQYF. The CDR3 DNA follows: TGTGCCAGCAGCCAGGGGGGGTTGGTCGAGCAGTACTTC.